This T cell receptor (beta chain) was found in a study of lymphopenia after photon versus proton radiotherapy. Overall study findings and caveats: Better survival with proton therapy was suggested as possible, not demonstrated. Oligoclonal CD8+ Temra expansion after nadir drove photon patients' diversity drop. A bigger post-nadir fall in TCR diversity correlated inversely with survival time in deceased patients. Proton therapy kept repertoires fairly stable, unlike photons, which gained effector/memory cells.

Concerning this clone: Its antigen remains unidentified.

The data were produced by immunoSEQ multiplex PCR, yet TCRdb's version contains in-frame clones alone and is incomplete. The sample consists of roughly 41,000 clones, 85% to 90% of them appearing once. The CDR3 spans 15 residues. V was cut by 2 bases and J by 0 bases, with 8 bases left in between. CDR1 and CDR2 from the germline V gene are MNHEY and SVGAGI. This clonotype was obtained from a man aged 50-60 years with gastric cancer. Sequencing used peripheral blood, obtained from a patient treated with photon-based radiotherapy. The V call is TRBV6-5, the J call TRBJ1-3; D not resolved. This CDR3 is CASSYRLYSGNTIYF. DNA of the CDR3: TGTGCCAGCAGTTACAGGCTCTACTCTGGAAACACCATATATTTT.